Detailed here is one T cell receptor beta chain. Antigen unknown. V gave up 2 bases and J gave up 3 bases, with 14 bases separating them. The CDR3 extends over 16 amino acids. Germline V gene data show CDR1 as SGHAT and CDR2 as FQNNGV. This record belongs to a study of shared clonotypes between healthy human individuals. Study-level information: Every donor yielded three CD4 naive, three CD4 memory, two CD8 naive and one CD8 memory plate.

Study outcomes and limitations: Represented diversity (both genetic and exposure-history) was limited by the small number of donors. Large sequencing depth failed to make sorted-subset sequencing complete, rarefaction showed.

Sequenced by immunoSEQ multiplex PCR; TCRdb stores in-frame clones only, minus some. The sample holds roughly 2,500,000 clones; approximately 93% are singletons and the top ten take about 0.39%. The specimen was naive CD4+ T cells from PBMCs. The subset denotes: CD45RA+ positively selected. The source is a man aged 18 to 30 in good health. Some clones in this sample may be carry-over from other donors' samples. The rearrangement joins TRBV11-2 to TRBJ1-3; D gene ambiguous. The CDR3 here is CASSLPGLAYGNTIYF. The DNA for the CDR3 is TGTGCCAGCAGCTTACCCGGGCTTGCATATGGAAACACCATATATTTT.